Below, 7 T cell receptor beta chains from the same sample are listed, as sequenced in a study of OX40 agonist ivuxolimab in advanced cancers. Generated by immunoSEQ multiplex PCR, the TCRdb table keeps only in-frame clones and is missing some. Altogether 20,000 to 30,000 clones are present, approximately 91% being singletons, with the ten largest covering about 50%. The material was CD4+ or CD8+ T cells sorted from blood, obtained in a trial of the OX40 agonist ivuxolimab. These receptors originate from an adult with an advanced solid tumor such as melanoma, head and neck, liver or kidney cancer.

CDR3: CASRSTSQGDNEQFF. For the CDR3, the DNA is TGTGCCAGCAGATCTACCAGCCAGGGCGACAATGAGCAGTTCTTC. The V call is TRBV7-9, the J call TRBJ2-1, with D maybe TRBD1 (5 bases). The CDR3 spans 15 residues. Germline V CDR1 and CDR2: SEHNR, FQNEAQ (reference sequence). Trimming took 6 bases from V and 5 from J, leaving 17 bases between them. Based on the CDR3 plus reference TRBV7-9 and TRBJ2-1, the full variable domain is DTGVSQNPRHKITKRGQNVTFRCDPISEHNRLYWYRQTLGQGPEFLTYFQNEAQLEKSRLLSDRFSAERPKGSFSTLEIQRTEQGDSAMYLCASRSTSQGDNEQFFGPGTRLTVL.

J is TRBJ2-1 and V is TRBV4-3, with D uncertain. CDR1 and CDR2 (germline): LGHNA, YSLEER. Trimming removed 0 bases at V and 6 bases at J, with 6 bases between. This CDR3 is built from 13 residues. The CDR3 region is CASSQDTPNEQFF. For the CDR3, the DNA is TGCGCCAGCAGCCAAGACACCCCCAATGAGCAGTTCTTC.

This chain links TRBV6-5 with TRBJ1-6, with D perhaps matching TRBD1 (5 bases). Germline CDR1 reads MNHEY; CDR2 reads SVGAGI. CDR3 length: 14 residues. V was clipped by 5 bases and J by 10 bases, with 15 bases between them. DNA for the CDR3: TGTGCCAGCAGTCAACAGGCAGGGAGCTCACCCCTCCACTTT. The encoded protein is CASSQQAGSSPLHF.

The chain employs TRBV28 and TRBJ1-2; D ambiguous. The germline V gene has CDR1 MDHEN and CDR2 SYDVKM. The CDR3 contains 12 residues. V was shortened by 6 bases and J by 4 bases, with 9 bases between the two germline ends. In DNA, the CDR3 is TGTGCCAGCAGCCCCGGATTCTATGGCTACACCTTC. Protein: CASSPGFYGYTF.

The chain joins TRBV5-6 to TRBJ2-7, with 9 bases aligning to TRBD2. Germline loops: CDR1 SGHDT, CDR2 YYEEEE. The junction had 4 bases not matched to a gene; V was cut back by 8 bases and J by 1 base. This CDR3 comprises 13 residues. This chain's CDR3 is CASSGRLSYEQYF. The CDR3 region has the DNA TGTGCCAGTAGCGGGAGACTTTCCTACGAGCAGTACTTC. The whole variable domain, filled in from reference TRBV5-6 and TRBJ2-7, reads DAGVTQSPTHLIKTRGQQVTLRCSPKSGHDTVSWYQQALGQGPQFIFQYYEEEERQRGNFPDRFSGHQFPNYSSELNVNALLLGDSALYLCASSGRLSYEQYFGPGTRLTVT.

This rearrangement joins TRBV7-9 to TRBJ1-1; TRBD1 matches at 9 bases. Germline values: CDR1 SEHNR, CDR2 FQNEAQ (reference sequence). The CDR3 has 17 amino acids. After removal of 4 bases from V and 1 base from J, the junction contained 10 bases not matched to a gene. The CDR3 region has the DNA TGTGCCAGCAGCTCAAGACAGGGGGGCATGGAGAACACTGAAGCTTTCTTT. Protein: CASSSRQGGMENTEAFF.

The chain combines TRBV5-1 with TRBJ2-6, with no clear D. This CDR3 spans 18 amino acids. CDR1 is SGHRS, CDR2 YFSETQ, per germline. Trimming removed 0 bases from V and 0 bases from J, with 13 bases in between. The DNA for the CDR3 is TGCGCCAGCAGCTTGGCTGGGTACCCCCTCTCTGGGGCCAACGTCCTGACTTTC. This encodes CASSLAGYPLSGANVLTF. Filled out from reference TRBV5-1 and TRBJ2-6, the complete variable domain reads KAGVTQTPRYLIKTRGQQVTLSCSPISGHRSVSWYQQTPGQGLQFLFEYFSETQRNKGNFPGRFSGRQFSNSRSEMNVSTLELGDSALYLCASSLAGYPLSGANVLTFGAGSRLTVL.